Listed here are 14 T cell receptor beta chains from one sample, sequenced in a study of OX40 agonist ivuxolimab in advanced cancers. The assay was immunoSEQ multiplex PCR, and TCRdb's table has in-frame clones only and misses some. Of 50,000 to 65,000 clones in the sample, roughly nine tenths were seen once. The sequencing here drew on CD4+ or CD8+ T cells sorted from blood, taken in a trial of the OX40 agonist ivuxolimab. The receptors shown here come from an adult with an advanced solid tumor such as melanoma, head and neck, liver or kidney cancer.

CDR3 amino acids: CASSQWTSGRSGRGTDTQYF. The CDR3 nucleotides are TGTGCCAGCAGTCAGTGGACTAGCGGGAGATCAGGTCGGGGAACAGATACGCAGTATTTT. The chain joins TRBV2 to TRBJ2-3; TRBD2 agrees at 13 bases. The trim removed 5 bases at V and 3 bases at J, leaving 17 bases unmatched. The CDR3 sequence is 20 residues long. Germline CDR1 is SNHLY and CDR2 is FYNNEI.

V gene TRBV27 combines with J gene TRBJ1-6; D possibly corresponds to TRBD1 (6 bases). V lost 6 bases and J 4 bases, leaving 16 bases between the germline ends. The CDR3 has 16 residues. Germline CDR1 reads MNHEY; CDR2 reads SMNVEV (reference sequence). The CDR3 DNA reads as TGTGCCAGCAGCTACAGGGCAGAGGGTTATAATTCACCCCTCCACTTT. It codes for CASSYRAEGYNSPLHF.

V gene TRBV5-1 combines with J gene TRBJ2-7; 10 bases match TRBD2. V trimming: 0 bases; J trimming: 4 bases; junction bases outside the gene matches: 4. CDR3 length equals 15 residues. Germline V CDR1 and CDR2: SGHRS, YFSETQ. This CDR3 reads CASSLEGLARYEQYF. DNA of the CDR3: TGCGCCAGCAGCTTGGAGGGACTAGCGAGATACGAGCAGTACTTC.

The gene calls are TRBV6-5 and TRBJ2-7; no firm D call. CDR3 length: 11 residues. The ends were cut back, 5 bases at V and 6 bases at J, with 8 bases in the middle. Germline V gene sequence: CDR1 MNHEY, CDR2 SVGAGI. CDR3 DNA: TGTGCCAGCAGTGAATGGCGCGAGCAGTACTTC. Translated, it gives CASSEWREQYF.

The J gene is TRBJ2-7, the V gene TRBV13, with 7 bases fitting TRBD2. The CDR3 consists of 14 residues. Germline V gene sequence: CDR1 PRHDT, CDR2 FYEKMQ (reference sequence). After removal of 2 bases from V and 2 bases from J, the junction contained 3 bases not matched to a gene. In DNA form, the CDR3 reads TGTGCCAGCAGCTTAAGCGGGACCACCTACGAGCAGTACTTC. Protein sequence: CASSLSGTTYEQYF.

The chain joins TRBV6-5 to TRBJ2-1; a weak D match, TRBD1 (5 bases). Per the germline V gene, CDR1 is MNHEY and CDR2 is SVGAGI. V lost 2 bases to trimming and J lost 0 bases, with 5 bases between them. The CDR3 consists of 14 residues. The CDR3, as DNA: TGTGCCAGCAGTTACCAGGGCTCCTACAATGAGCAGTTCTTC. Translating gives CASSYQGSYNEQFF.

The CDR3 nucleotides are TGTGCCAGTAGCCCTAGCCGGGGTTATGGCTACACCTTC. This codes for CASSPSRGYGYTF. This chain joins TRBV19 and TRBJ1-2; D is undetermined. Per the germline V gene, CDR1 is LNHDA and CDR2 is SQIVND (reference sequence). V gave up 6 bases and J gave up 5 bases, with 13 bases separating them. CDR3 size: 13 residues.

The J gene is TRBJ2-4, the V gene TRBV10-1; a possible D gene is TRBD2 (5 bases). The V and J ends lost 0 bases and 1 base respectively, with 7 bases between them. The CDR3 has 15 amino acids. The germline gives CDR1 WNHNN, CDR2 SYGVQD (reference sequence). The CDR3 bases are TGCGCCAGCAGTGAGTCGAGGGTGGCCAAAAACATTCAGTACTTC. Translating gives CASSESRVAKNIQYF.

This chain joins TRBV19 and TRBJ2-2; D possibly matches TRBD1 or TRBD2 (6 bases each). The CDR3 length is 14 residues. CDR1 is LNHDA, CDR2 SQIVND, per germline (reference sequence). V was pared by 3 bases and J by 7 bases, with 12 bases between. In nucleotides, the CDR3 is TGTGCCAGTAGTATCCGGGGGCGAGGCGGGGAGCTGTTTTTT. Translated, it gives CASSIRGRGGELFF.

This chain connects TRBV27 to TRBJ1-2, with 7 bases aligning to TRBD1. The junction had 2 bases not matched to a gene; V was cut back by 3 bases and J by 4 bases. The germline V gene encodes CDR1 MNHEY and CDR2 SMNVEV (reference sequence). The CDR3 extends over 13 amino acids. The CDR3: CASSFRDSYGYTF. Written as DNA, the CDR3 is TGTGCCAGCAGTTTCCGGGACAGCTATGGCTACACCTTC.

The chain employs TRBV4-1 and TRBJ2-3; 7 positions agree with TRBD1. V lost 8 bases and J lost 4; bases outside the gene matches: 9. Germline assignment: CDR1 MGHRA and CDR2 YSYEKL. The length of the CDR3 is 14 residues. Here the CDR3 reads CASGVNRGADTQYF. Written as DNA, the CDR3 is TGCGCCAGCGGTGTCAACAGGGGAGCAGATACGCAGTATTTT.

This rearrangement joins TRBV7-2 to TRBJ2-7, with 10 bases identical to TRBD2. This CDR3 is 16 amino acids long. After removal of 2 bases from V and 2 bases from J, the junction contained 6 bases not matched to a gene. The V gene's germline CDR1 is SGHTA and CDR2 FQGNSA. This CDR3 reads CASSLPRTSGAYEQYF. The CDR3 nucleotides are TGTGCCAGCAGCTTACCCCGGACTAGCGGCGCCTACGAGCAGTACTTC.

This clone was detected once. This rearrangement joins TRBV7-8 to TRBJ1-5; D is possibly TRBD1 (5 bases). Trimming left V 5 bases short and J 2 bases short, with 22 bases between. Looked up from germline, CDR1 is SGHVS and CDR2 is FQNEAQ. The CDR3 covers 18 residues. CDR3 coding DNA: TGTGCCAGCAGCCTGACCTTGGACACACCGATTCGCAATCAGCCCCAGCATTTT. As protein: CASSLTLDTPIRNQPQHF.

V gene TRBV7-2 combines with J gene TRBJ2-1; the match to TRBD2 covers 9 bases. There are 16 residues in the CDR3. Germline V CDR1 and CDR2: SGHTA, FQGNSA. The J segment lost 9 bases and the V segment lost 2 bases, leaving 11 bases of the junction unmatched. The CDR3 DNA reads TGTGCCAGCAGCTTACTTCCCGGCGGGGGGGCAATTGAGCAGTTCTTC. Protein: CASSLLPGGGAIEQFF.